The present T cell receptor (beta chain) was sequenced within a study of T cells in Graves' hyperthyroidism and ophthalmopathy. Turning to the study itself: Initial diagnosis, before any treatment, was when peripheral blood was collected. Overall study findings and caveats: The blood repertoire included most of the expanded thyroid clonotypes above 0.001.

The CDR3 has 12 residues. Germline loops: CDR1 SEHNR, CDR2 FQNEAQ (reference sequence). V was clipped by 4 bases and J by 6 bases, with 8 bases between them. The diagnoses drew upon clinical symptoms, serum thyroxine and TRAb, thyroid ultrasound and orbital computed tomography. TCR beta CDR3 region amplification was performed from RNA transcripts. The primer set for the first-round RT-PCR of the TCR CDR3 was HTBI. In TCRdb, the multiplex PCR reads were re-called with MiXCR into one record per CDR3 protein. The sample records hundreds of thousands of distinct CDR3 sequences, 16% being singletons. This clonotype has ten or more counts. Its antigen is unidentified.

The J gene is TRBJ2-3, the V gene TRBV7-9; no clear D gene. The sequencing input was blood. The TCR was taken from a woman between 18 and 29 years old with Graves' ophthalmopathy. The CDR3 reads CASSSDRDTQYF. The CDR3, as DNA: TGTGCCAGCAGCTCCGACCGGGATACGCAGTATTTT.